This section outlines one T cell receptor beta chain sequence together with its context. What it binds is not known. The data derive from a study of shared clonotypes between healthy human individuals. Study-wide points: For naive CD4 cells, around 5% of clonotypes were shared across a few donors. Non-shared clonotypes displayed generation probabilities falling below those of clonotypes present in all four donors.

The table came from immunoSEQ multiplex PCR; TCRdb's copy has only in-frame clones and leaves some out. The sample holds some 2,500,000 clones, approximately 94% seen once. CDR3 length: 11 residues. V was trimmed by 6 bases and J by 9 bases, leaving 11 bases between them. From germline, CDR1 is MNHNS and CDR2 SASEGT. The source of this sequence is a man in his late teens or twenties in good health. Some clones in this sample may be carry-over from other donors' samples. The V gene is TRBV6-1, the J gene TRBJ2-5; D might be TRBD1 or TRBD2, each matching 5 bases. Input material: naive CD4+ T cells from PBMCs. The subset was: CD45RA+ positively selected. In DNA, the CDR3 is TGTGCCAGCAGGGGACCAAGTGCCCAGTACTTC. It yields the protein CASRGPSAQYF.